This T cell receptor beta chain is from a study of tumor-infiltrating lymphocytes in primary liver carcinoma. Each 20-30 mg portion of unsorted bulk tissue served as the source for co-extraction of RNA and DNA. Subjects presented with primary liver carcinoma managed by surgical resection. The study's findings and limits: Only about 8-25% of top clones were detected in all five tumor regions. Tumor-adjacent and tumor-blood pairs shared less of their repertoires than tumor region pairs shared. Tumor specimens were characterized by a significantly higher top-250-clone fraction than blood (p = 0.039).

Total RNA (approximately 500 ng) served as template for TCR beta cDNA synthesis primed by a constant-region primer. It was through three nested multiplex PCR rounds of slightly modified ARM-PCR that TCR beta libraries arose. For 10 cycles apiece, the opening two PCR rounds ran with TRBV1-TRBV30 forward primers and a C-beta reverse primer. From the multiplex PCR reads, TCRdb called clonotypes with MiXCR, one entry per CDR3 protein. The sample contains about 100,000 distinct CDR3 sequences, around 73% of which appear only once. The CDR3 spans 13 residues. Germline-derived CDR1 and CDR2 are MNHEY and SVGEGT. Concerning this clonotype: No antigen is known for it. The junction differs from germline at one of its ends, possibly a read error.

Specimen: liver tumor tissue from sampling region 2. The subset denotes: tumor region T2, inferior pole. The chain couples TRBV6-2 or TRBV6-3 to TRBJ1-5; D is unresolved. The clonotype was recovered from a woman in her sixties with primary liver carcinoma and hepatitis B virus infection. This CDR3 reads CANSYKDNQPQHF. DNA for the CDR3: TGTGCCAACAGTTATAAGGACAATCAGCCCCAGCATTTT.